One T cell receptor beta chain is described in this entry. Treatment given: some 20 received Ad26.COV2.S at low or high dose, single or two shots; 5 received placebo; per-sample allocation not given. The study sampled participants on day 63 after the first vaccine or placebo injection. This entry belongs to a study of Ad26.COV2.S vaccination and SARS-CoV-2 variants. From germline, CDR1 is SEHNR and CDR2 FQNEAQ (reference sequence). The CDR3 contains 17 residues. J was trimmed by 7 bases and V by 4 bases; bases with no gene match: 11. Libraries were prepared by immunoSEQ multiplex PCR; TCRdb keeps only in-frame clonotypes and omits some of them. The sample has about 350,000 clones, 80% to 90% seen once; the top ten hold around 3%.

Specimen: peripheral blood, collected in a trial of Ad26.COV2.S vaccine versus placebo. The J gene is TRBJ1-6, the V gene TRBV7-9, with 9 bases fitting TRBD1. The clonotype originates from a person aged 18-60 years who received the Ad26.COV2.S COVID-19 vaccine or a placebo. DNA for the CDR3: TGTGCCAGCAGCTCCTGGGGGACAGGGCGGTTAAATTCACCCCTCCACTTT. Amino acids: CASSSWGTGRLNSPLHF.